This TCR beta chain stems from a study of identical twins. Study-level findings and limits: Insertion counts were lower in abundant cord blood beta clonotypes, a trend that memory repertoires did not show.

TCRdb re-derived calls from the 5' RACE reads in MiXCR, one entry per CDR3 protein. The sample has some 1,600,000 distinct CDR3 sequences, about 31% seen once; the top ten hold approximately 0.29%. This clonotype was picked up many times. The target antigen is unknown. This CDR3 region has 15 residues. The V gene's germline CDR1 is LGHNA and CDR2 YNFKEQ. Trimming removed 1 base from V and 2 bases from J; junction bases left unmatched: 4. V is TRBV4-2 and J is TRBJ2-7; 8 nucleotides match TRBD1. This clonotype was sampled from a newborn girl in good health. The sequenced sample was cord blood. This CDR3 reads CASSQVRDRTYEQYF. The CDR3 region has the DNA TGTGCCAGCAGCCAAGTTAGGGACAGGACCTACGAGCAGTACTTC.